This T cell receptor (beta chain) was found in a study of CD8 T cells in Susac syndrome. Study at large: Sequenced Susac syndrome patients included more than 5 with active disease and eight who were in remission.

This clonotype was counted a single time. Reverse transcription of about 0.5 to 1 ug RNA used random hexamers. Amplification of TCR beta CDR3 used immunoSEQ multiplex PCR across 54 Vbeta and 13 Jbeta. TCRdb redid the calling of the immunoSEQ multiplex PCR reads with MiXCR, one entry per CDR3 protein. The sample has around 200,000 distinct CDR3 sequences, 85% to 95% seen once; the top ten hold about 0.17%. V lost 5 bases, J lost 8 bases, and 17 bases stayed unmatched. The germline CDR1 and CDR2 sequences are LNHDA and SQIVND (reference sequence). The CDR3 is 18 amino acids. The rearrangement uses TRBV19 and TRBJ2-1; 11 nucleotides match TRBD1. This sequence originates from a human donor with Susac syndrome. The specimen was CD8+ T cells from PBMCs. The CDR3 region has the DNA TGTGCCAGTAGTGCCGCTCGTCCGGGACAGGGGGGAGTCGATGAGCAGTTCTTC. It specifies CASSAARPGQGGVDEQFF.